Sequencing of this TCR beta chain was carried out in a study of blood T cell repertoires in COVID-19. About the research overall: The United States, Italy and Spain provided the acute and convalescent COVID-19 samples. PBMCs, B-cell-depleted T cells, or T cells were the source of the cDNA or gDNA that made up the material.

Per the authors' pipeline: Reference gene primer amplification gave estimated nucleated cell counts. Profiling relied on immunoSEQ multiplex PCR, and the TCRdb table lists in-frame clones only, not all of them. V, J and clone size are those of that table, while D and trimming were read from the DNA. The repertoire holds 100,000 to 130,000 clones, with around four fifths as singletons. The sequenced material came from peripheral blood. This TCR was sampled from a man aged 65 to 79 with acute or convalescent COVID-19.

CDR3 coding DNA: TGTGCCAGTGTTAGCGGCCACTCCTACAATGAGCAGTTCTTC. Residues: CASVSGHSYNEQFF. The rearrangement links TRBV19 to TRBJ2-1; D possibly corresponds to TRBD2 (6 bases). CDR1 and CDR2 from the germline V gene are LNHDA and SQIVND (reference sequence). This CDR3 has 14 residues. Trimming stripped 8 bases from V and 0 bases from J, with 11 bases between. Filled out from reference TRBV19 and TRBJ2-1, the complete variable domain reads DGGITQSPKYLFRKEGQNVTLSCEQNLNHDAMYWYRQDPGQGLRLIYYSQIVNDFQKGDIAEGYSVSREKKESFPLTVTSAQKNPTAFYLCASVSGHSYNEQFFGPGTRLTVL.